This T cell receptor (beta chain) came from a study of CD8+ T cells in alopecia areata. Study-level background: Treated patients swallowed 5 to 10 mg of oral tofacitinib twice daily.

Reverse transcription of extracted RNA yielded cDNA, which provided the sequencing template. Profiled with immunoSEQ multiplex PCR; TCRdb holds only in-frame clones, not every one. Of 90,000 to 150,000 clones detected, 53% appear once; the ten largest clones hold just over 0.45%. CDR1 and CDR2 (germline): SQVTM, ANQGSEA. Unmatched junction bases numbered 2, after V lost 6 bases and J lost 7 bases. This CDR3 is 10 amino acids long. Treatment indicated: oral pan-JAK inhibitor, 5-10 mg twice daily. The TCR sequence derives from a human donor with alopecia areata. This material consisted of CD4+ T cells sorted from blood, taken at week 4, from a patient treated with tofacitinib. The chain recombines TRBV29-1 with TRBJ1-1; 7 nucleotides match TRBD1. The CDR3 protein is CSVDRNEAFF. CDR3 DNA sequence: TGCAGCGTGGACAGGAATGAAGCTTTCTTT.